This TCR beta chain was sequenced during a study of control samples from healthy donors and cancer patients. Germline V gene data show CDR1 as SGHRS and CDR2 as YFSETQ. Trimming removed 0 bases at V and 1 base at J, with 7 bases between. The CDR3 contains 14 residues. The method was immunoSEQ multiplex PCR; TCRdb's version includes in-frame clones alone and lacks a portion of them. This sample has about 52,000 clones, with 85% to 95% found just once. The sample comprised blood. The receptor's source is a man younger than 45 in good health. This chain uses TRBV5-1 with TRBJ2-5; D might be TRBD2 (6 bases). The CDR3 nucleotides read TGCGCCAGCAGCTTGGCCGGGGGCCAAGAGACCCAGTACTTC. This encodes CASSLAGGQETQYF.